These 27 T cell receptor beta chains were sequenced from one sample in a study of T cells after yellow fever vaccination. From the 5' RACE reads, TCRdb called clonotypes with MiXCR, one entry per CDR3 protein. The sample contains roughly 68,000 distinct CDR3 sequences, about 7% of which appear only once. The specimen was CD8+ T cells sorted from PBMCs, collected about 41 days after the first yellow fever vaccination. The receptors were gathered from a man aged 18 to 35 who received the YFV17D yellow fever vaccine.

This clonotype appeared many times. The gene calls are TRBV4-1 and TRBJ2-7, with TRBD2 matching over 8 bases. The CDR3 is made up of 15 amino acids. The trim removed 0 bases at V and 2 bases at J, leaving 3 bases unmatched. Germline-derived CDR1 and CDR2 are MGHRA and YSYEKL. The CDR3 DNA sequence: TGCGCCAGCAGCCAAGAGTTAGCGGGAACCTACGAGCAGTACTTC. Its translation: CASSQELAGTYEQYF.

This chain joins TRBV4-3 and TRBJ1-1; D uncertain. In germline, CDR1 is LGHNA, CDR2 YSLEER. V dropped 1 base and J dropped 0 bases, with 9 bases sitting between them. The CDR3 totals 15 residues. The CDR3: CASSQGAGMNTEAFF. The CDR3 nucleotides are TGCGCCAGCAGCCAAGGGGCAGGCATGAACACTGAAGCTTTCTTT.

This clonotype turned up a few times. The V call is TRBV7-6, the J call TRBJ2-1; 7 bases line up with TRBD1. Germline V CDR1 and CDR2: SGHVS, FNYEAQ. Trimming cost V 4 bases and J 5 bases; bases outside gene matches: 5. The CDR3 is 14 amino acids. CDR3 in amino acids: CASSSQGVHNEQFF. For the CDR3, the DNA is TGTGCCAGCAGCTCCCAGGGGGTCCACAATGAGCAGTTCTTC.

V is TRBV6-2 or TRBV6-3 and J is TRBJ2-2; D may correspond to TRBD1 or TRBD2 (5 bases each). Trimming pared 2 bases from V and 7 bases from J, leaving 14 bases between. The germline V gene encodes CDR1 MNHEY and CDR2 SVGEGT. This CDR3 spans 15 amino acids. This CDR3 is CASSYVGERDGELFF. Here the CDR3 DNA reads TGTGCCAGCAGTTACGTGGGGGAAAGGGACGGGGAGCTGTTTTTT.

This clonotype was found many times. The V call is TRBV6-5, the J call TRBJ1-3; D perhaps matches TRBD1 (6 bases). The CDR3 extends over 18 amino acids. From germline, CDR1 is MNHEY and CDR2 SVGAGI. Deletions cut 7 bases from V and 0 bases from J, with 22 bases between. The CDR3 is CASTHTLQGSYSGNTIYF. The CDR3, as DNA: TGTGCCAGCACCCACACCCTACAGGGTTCCTACTCTGGAAACACCATATATTTT.

Only one count was recorded for this clonotype. This chain uses TRBV13 with TRBJ1-1; perhaps TRBD1 as D (5 bases). V dropped 10 bases and J dropped 0 bases, with 15 bases sitting between them. This CDR3 has 14 amino acids. Germline V lookup: CDR1 PRHDT, CDR2 FYEKMQ (reference sequence). CDR3 DNA: TGTGCCATCTGCTTTACAGGTTTGAACACTGAAGCTTTCTTT. Its protein product is CAICFTGLNTEAFF.

This clonotype was observed a handful of times. The J gene is TRBJ2-2, the V gene TRBV27; D is tentatively TRBD1 or TRBD2 (6 bases each). V lost 6 bases to trimming and J lost 7 bases, with 24 bases between them. Germline V gene data show CDR1 as MNHEY and CDR2 as SMNVEV (reference sequence). The CDR3 contains 17 residues. In DNA, the CDR3 is TGTGCCAGCAGCCACCCGGGGGCGACCTTAGGAGGCGGGGAGCTGTTTTTT. This sequence encodes CASSHPGATLGGGELFF.

This clonotype has a count of ten or more. The J gene is TRBJ1-1, the V gene TRBV4-2; D uncertain. From germline, CDR1 is LGHNA and CDR2 YNFKEQ. Trimming left V 0 bases short and J 0 bases short, with 11 bases between. The CDR3 consists of 16 residues. Written as DNA, the CDR3 is TGTGCCAGCAGCCAAGATTATGGCAGGTTGAACACTGAAGCTTTCTTT. Encoded protein: CASSQDYGRLNTEAFF.

This clonotype was detected ten times or more. The chain combines TRBV12-3 or TRBV12-4 with TRBJ2-7; D remains ambiguous. The V end was cut by 2 bases, the J end by 0 bases, with 5 bases between. The CDR3 totals 13 residues. CDR3 amino acids: CASSLTGSYEQYV. The CDR3 coding sequence is TGTGCCAGCAGTTTAACGGGCTCCTACGAGCAGTACGTC.

In its sample, this clonotype was seen many times. The gene calls are TRBV7-2 and TRBJ2-7, with a tentative D call TRBD1 (6 bases). Deletions cut 5 bases from V and 3 bases from J, with 20 bases between. The CDR3 consists of 16 residues. Germline CDR1 reads SGHTA; CDR2 reads FQGNSA. CDR3 nucleotide sequence: TGTGCCAGCAGCGGAGCCCTACAGGGTTTACTCTACGAGCAGTACTTC. Translated: CASSGALQGLLYEQYF.

The chain uses TRBV6-1 and TRBJ1-5; D is unclear. V lost 3 bases and J 6 bases, leaving 9 bases between the germline ends. This CDR3 is 13 amino acids long. The germline V gene encodes CDR1 MNHNS and CDR2 SASEGT. In nucleotides, the CDR3 is TGTGCCAGCAGTGACTTCCAGACTCAGCCCCAGCATTTT. Its translation is CASSDFQTQPQHF.

By share of the sample, this clonotype is medium-sized. V and J are TRBV4-2 and TRBJ2-3; 8 nucleotides match TRBD2. From germline, CDR1 is LGHNA and CDR2 YNFKEQ. The CDR3 totals 15 residues. The V and J ends lost 0 bases and 4 bases, in that order; junction bases with no gene match: 3. The CDR3 DNA follows: TGTGCCAGCAGCCAAGATCGGGGGGGCCCAGATACGCAGTATTTT. It specifies CASSQDRGGPDTQYF.

The CDR3 loop is CASSFLGYVATGDTQYF. The CDR3 region has the DNA TGTGCCAGCAGCTTTTTGGGGTACGTGGCCACGGGAGATACGCAGTATTTT. The chain couples TRBV5-5 to TRBJ2-3; no reliable D call. Per the germline V gene, CDR1 is SGHKS and CDR2 is YYEKEE (reference sequence). Trimming shortened V by 2 bases and J by 5 bases, and 21 bases separated the two germline ends. The CDR3 is 17 amino acids.

This clonotype was observed a few times. The chain carries TRBV24-1 and TRBJ2-3, with D perhaps matching TRBD2 (6 bases). Germline-derived CDR1 and CDR2 are KGHDR and SFDVKD. V dropped 0 bases and J dropped 3 bases, with 12 bases sitting between them. The CDR3 loop spans 16 amino acids. CDR3 DNA sequence: TGTGCCACCAGTGATTTGCCGGGGAGGCGTACAGATACGCAGTATTTT. This encodes CATSDLPGRRTDTQYF.

This clonotype was seen many times. Its ends do not fully match the called genes, so a read error is possible. The chain combines TRBV10-1 with TRBJ2-7, with D possibly TRBD1 on 5 matching bases. There are 14 residues in the CDR3. Germline V gene data show CDR1 as WNHNN and CDR2 as SYGVQD (reference sequence). As DNA, the CDR3 is TGCGACAGCAGGACACTATCCCTCCGGCGAGAGCAGTACTTC. Translated: CDSRTLSLRREQYF.

Here the CDR3 DNA reads TGTGCCACCAGCAGAGATGGGGGCATTAATGAAAAACTGTTTTTT. Its translation is CATSRDGGINEKLFF. This chain uses TRBV15 with TRBJ1-4; tentatively, D is TRBD1 (6 bases). The CDR3 is 15 residues long. In germline, CDR1 is LNHNV, CDR2 YYDKDF (reference sequence). V was clipped by 0 bases and J by 4 bases, with 9 bases between them.

This clonotype occurred many times. The chain combines TRBV7-3 with TRBJ2-2; 10 bases map to TRBD1. CDR3 length equals 15 residues. Germline assignment: CDR1 SGHTA and CDR2 FQGTGA. V trimming: 5 bases; J trimming: 4 bases; junction bases outside the gene matches: 4. This chain's CDR3 is CASSPRQGATGELFF. The CDR3 bases are TGTGCCAGCAGCCCGAGACAGGGGGCCACCGGGGAGCTGTTTTTT.

This clonotype was seen ten or more times. The rearrangement uses TRBV7-8 and TRBJ2-7, with D perhaps being TRBD1 or TRBD2 (5 bases each). Germline CDR1 is SGHVS and CDR2 is FQNEAQ. V was shortened by 7 bases and J by 2 bases, with 15 bases between the two germline ends. The CDR3 has 14 residues. CDR3 bases: TGTGCCAGCAACACCGGGACGTTAGCCTACGAGCAGTACTTC. It is translated as CASNTGTLAYEQYF. The entire variable domain, with the rest obtained from reference TRBV7-8 and TRBJ2-7, is as follows: GAGVSQSPRYKVAKRGQDVALRCDPISGHVSLFWYQQALGQGPEFLTYFQNEAQLDKSGLPSDRFFAERPEGSVSTLKIQRTQQEDSAVYLCASNTGTLAYEQYFGPGTRLTVT.

This clonotype has ten or more counts. This rearrangement joins TRBV6-5 to TRBJ2-1; D may be TRBD2 (5 bases). The CDR3 sequence is 14 residues long. Germline assignment: CDR1 MNHEY and CDR2 SVGAGI. V lost 2 bases and J lost 5, with 10 bases in between. CDR3 sequence (DNA): TGTGCCAGCAGTTACACTAGGGCCCACAATGAGCAGTTCTTC. Protein product: CASSYTRAHNEQFF.

This clonotype was picked up many times. CDR3 sequence: CASSPLVSSYEQYV. The CDR3 coding sequence is TGTGCCAGCAGTCCCTTGGTCTCCTCCTACGAGCAGTACGTC. The chain couples TRBV27 to TRBJ2-7; D is ambiguous. V lost 5 bases to trimming and J lost 0 bases, with 11 bases between them. The germline CDR1 and CDR2 sequences are MNHEY and SMNVEV (reference sequence). This CDR3 has 14 residues.

The chain has TRBV5-1 and TRBJ2-3, with TRBD2 matching over 8 bases. CDR3 length equals 14 residues. Germline V gene sequence: CDR1 SGHRS, CDR2 YFSETQ. V dropped 3 bases and J dropped 4; count of bases not matched to a gene: 4. In nucleotides, the CDR3 is TGCGCCAGCAGCTGGGGACTAGTCGCAGATACGCAGTATTTT. Amino acid sequence: CASSWGLVADTQYF.

This rearrangement joins TRBV7-9 to TRBJ2-1; D remains ambiguous. This CDR3 region has 15 residues. Germline values: CDR1 SEHNR, CDR2 FQNEAQ (reference sequence). Between the trimmed V and J ends, which lost 5 bases and 0 bases, there was a span of 11 bases. CDR3 in amino acids: CASSPQTVSYNEQFF. In nucleotides, the CDR3 is TGTGCCAGCAGCCCACAAACGGTCTCCTACAATGAGCAGTTCTTC.

This clonotype was picked up a small number of times. This sequence joins TRBV25-1 and TRBJ2-5; 10 positions agree with TRBD2. Germline V gene sequence: CDR1 MGHDK, CDR2 SYGVNS. The V gene end was trimmed by 6 bases and the J gene end by 5 bases; junction bases not matched to a gene: 6. The CDR3 contains 14 residues. The CDR3 DNA is TGTGCCAGCAGGAGCGGGGGGGCCTGGGAGACCCAGTACTTC. Amino acid sequence: CASRSGGAWETQYF.

The rearrangement joins TRBV18 to TRBJ1-5; 10 positions match TRBD1. The CDR3 loop spans 14 amino acids. Germline-derived CDR1 and CDR2 are KGHSH and LQKENI. The ends lost 1 base at V and 8 bases at J; junction bases unmatched: 2. This CDR3 is CASSPLDRGEPQHF. DNA for the CDR3: TGTGCCAGCTCACCACTGGACAGGGGGGAGCCCCAGCATTTT.

This clonotype has ten or more counts. The chain is built from TRBV10-2 and TRBJ1-1; D is undetermined. Trimming took 8 bases from V and 0 from J, leaving 13 bases between them. Germline V lookup: CDR1 WSHSY, CDR2 SAAADI. The CDR3 contains 14 residues. This CDR3 reads CASSSETLNTEAFF. The CDR3 nucleotides read TGCGCCAGCTCTTCGGAGACCTTGAACACTGAAGCTTTCTTT.

In this sample, this clonotype turned up many times. The chain recombines TRBV30 with TRBJ2-1; no clear D. The V gene lost 1 base and the J gene lost 8 bases, with 6 bases spanning the gap. Germline V gene lookup returns CDR1 GTSNPN and CDR2 SVGIG (reference sequence). The CDR3 consists of 11 residues. The CDR3 region is CAWSEIDEQFF. The CDR3 DNA is TGTGCCTGGAGTGAAATCGATGAGCAGTTCTTC.

This clonotype occurred many times. This chain uses TRBV5-1 with TRBJ2-1, with 8 bases fitting TRBD2. This CDR3 has 15 amino acids. J lost 4 bases, V lost 7 bases, and 10 bases had no gene match. Germline lookup yields CDR1 SGHRS and CDR2 YFSETQ. This CDR3 reads CASALGTSAYNEQFF. CDR3 coding DNA: TGCGCCAGCGCCCTAGGGACTAGTGCGTACAATGAGCAGTTCTTC. Complete variable domain (other parts from reference TRBV5-1 and TRBJ2-1): KAGVTQTPRYLIKTRGQQVTLSCSPISGHRSVSWYQQTPGQGLQFLFEYFSETQRNKGNFPGRFSGRQFSNSRSEMNVSTLELGDSALYLCASALGTSAYNEQFFGPGTRLTVL.